Following are 2 T cell receptor beta chains from one sample sequenced in a study of cytomegalovirus exposure and HLA in healthy donors. Sequencing used immunoSEQ multiplex PCR; TCRdb keeps in-frame clones, though not all of them. The data contain some 170,000 clones, 85% to 90% of them singletons. The sequencing input was PBMCs. All receptors come from a woman under 40 in good health and CMV-seronegative.

V gene TRBV2 combines with J gene TRBJ1-6; 8 positions agree with TRBD1. The CDR3 extends over 13 amino acids. From germline, CDR1 is SNHLY and CDR2 FYNNEI. Trimming took 8 bases from V and 8 from J; bases not matched to a gene: 5. DNA of the CDR3: TGTGCCAGCGCCGGGACAGGCTATTCACCCCTCCACTTT. Translation gives CASAGTGYSPLHF.

This clone was counted a few times. This chain uses TRBV7-7 with TRBJ1-4, with 7 nucleotides matching TRBD1. Germline trimming cut 1 base from V and 4 bases from J; bases unmatched to any gene: 6. The CDR3 runs to 16 residues. Per germline, CDR1 SSHAT and CDR2 FNYEAQ (reference sequence). CDR3 region: CASSLGGTAGNEKLFF. Here the CDR3 DNA reads TGTGCCAGCAGCTTAGGTGGGACAGCCGGTAATGAAAAACTGTTTTTT.